This T cell receptor (beta chain) was sequenced for a study of blood T cell repertoires in COVID-19 (dated by TCRdb to the early 2020s). For the wider study: Samples covering the acute and convalescent phases of COVID-19 were provided by collaborators in the United States, Italy and Spain. Sample metadata almost always included a de-identified subject ID, COVID-19 status, age in years and sex. The prospective study material was composed of cDNA or gDNA derived from T cells, B-cell-depleted T cells, or PBMCs. A freely available public database, intended as a resource for researchers studying the immune response to SARS-CoV-2, is where the repertoires were released. HLA class I and class II types, where available, came from metadata supplied by the sample provider rather than from assay-based typing. Samples were obtained from the ongoing ImmuneRACE study (first 160 participants) and from over 1,000 subjects provided by 6 global collaborators. Deeply sampled blood TCRbeta repertoires from subjects exposed to, actively infected with, or recovered from COVID-19 were included in the dataset. The paper as a whole reports these results and caveats: The quantity of clinical and demographic metadata differed by source and by participant and was supplied without curation.

Participants in the prospective study were aged about 18 to 90 years, lived in more than 20 United States geographic areas, and enrolled through a virtual design. In the prospective study, participants were assigned to cohorts based on the clinical history participants reported in a screening survey and a study questionnaire. ImmuneRACE Cohort 3 recovered participants were defined by two consecutive negative NP/OP PCR tests, healthcare professional clearance, or symptom resolution. In the prospective study, mobile phlebotomists collected whole blood, serum and a nasopharyngeal or oropharyngeal swab from each participant. Prospective study participants could optionally give additional blood draws and questionnaires over a 2-month period. Blood samples from the prospective study were shipped frozen or at room temperature prior to DNA extraction. Taken from cysteine to phenylalanine, the CDR3 has 11 residues. CDR3 DNA is the only sequence kept; it has 33 bases, read in frame from the first base. Deletion took 3 bases off V and 1 base off J, with a span of 3 bases between the germline ends. According to the germline V gene (reference sequence), CDR1 reads DFQATT and CDR2 reads SNEGSKA.

The immunoSEQ Assay, a bias-controlled multiplex PCR, was used to amplify TCRbeta CDR3 regions from genomic DNA. The authors processed their data as follows. The number of nucleated cells in each sample was estimated by amplification of reference gene primers within the assay. Sequence reads were collapsed and filtered to measure the absolute abundance of every unique TCRbeta CDR3 rearrangement. Productive Simpson clonality was computed per sample as the square root of Simpson's diversity index over productive rearrangements. TCRdb obtained this table from immuneACCESS and retained in-frame rearrangements with V and J assigned. These tables miss some clones; where compared with another copy, unresolved V genes account for less than half of the shortfall, and the remainder is unexplained. V, J and clone size are those of that table, while D and trimming were read from the DNA. Within this sample are roughly 300,000 clones, with nearly 90% of them counted one time only. The ten largest clones take up around 5.9% of the sample.

This clone was counted a single time. Its specific antigen is unknown. No much larger clone exists at a distance of one base, and base qualities are not known. Other nucleotide sequences in the sample specify the same CDR3. The sequencing input was PBMCs or T cells enriched from blood (not recorded which). The chain was built from TRBV20-1 and TRBJ1-2; the D gene identity is not certain. The clonotype was recovered from a woman aged 25 to 39 who had recovered from COVID-19. The CDR3 region has the sequence CSASGNYGYTF. The sequence in DNA is TGCAGTGCTAGCGGTAACTATGGCTACACCTTC.